What follows are 12 T cell receptor beta chains derived from one specimen sequenced in a study of blood T cell repertoires in COVID-19. This table comes from immunoSEQ multiplex PCR, and its TCRdb copy is limited to in-frame clones, with some not included. Here the sample spans 270,000 or so clones, around 92% being singletons. Sequencing was done on a sample of peripheral blood. The receptor set was obtained from a woman aged 25 to 39 with COVID-19, enrolled during active disease.

The V gene is TRBV6-2 or TRBV6-3, the J gene TRBJ2-3; unclear D gene. Germline V gene sequence: CDR1 MNHEY, CDR2 SVGEGT. V lost 2 bases and J 0 bases, leaving 15 bases between the germline ends. This CDR3 contains 17 residues. The CDR3 protein is CASSYRSRHRSTDTQYF. The DNA for the CDR3 is TGTGCCAGCAGTTACCGGAGCCGTCATCGTAGCACAGATACGCAGTATTTT.

V gene TRBV28 combines with J gene TRBJ1-6; the D is unclear. The CDR3 totals 15 residues. Trimming pared 3 bases from V and 10 bases from J, leaving 16 bases between. The germline V gene has CDR1 MDHEN and CDR2 SYDVKM. In nucleotides, the CDR3 is TGTGCCAGCAGTTTCGCACTCACCGATACCTCACCCCTCCACTTT. It yields the protein CASSFALTDTSPLHF.

This chain joins TRBV2 and TRBJ2-1; D may be TRBD2 (5 bases). In germline, CDR1 is SNHLY, CDR2 FYNNEI. The CDR3 spans 14 residues. Trimming took 3 bases from V and 9 from J, leaving 15 bases between them. CDR3 amino acids: CASSDPTDLPEQFF. The CDR3, as DNA: TGTGCCAGCAGTGACCCCACGGACTTGCCTGAGCAGTTCTTC.

The rearrangement joins TRBV5-1 to TRBJ2-1, with D possibly being TRBD1 (6 bases). The V end was cut by 5 bases, the J end by 0 bases, with 12 bases between. The length of the CDR3 is 15 residues. From germline, CDR1 is SGHRS and CDR2 YFSETQ. The CDR3 nucleotides read TGCGCCAGCAGTCCAGGGGTAAGCTCCTACAATGAGCAGTTCTTC. Its translation is CASSPGVSSYNEQFF.

V and J are TRBV18 and TRBJ1-2; no definite D call. Trimming cost V 4 bases and J 2 bases, with 8 bases left between them. CDR3 length: 13 residues. Germline V gene lookup returns CDR1 KGHSH and CDR2 LQKENI. The CDR3 DNA reads TGTGCCAGCTCACATTCGGGGAACTATGGCTACACCTTC. Translation: CASSHSGNYGYTF.

The rearrangement links TRBV3-1 (or the pseudogene TRBV3-2) to TRBJ2-5, with D possibly matching TRBD1 (5 bases). The germline V and J ends were trimmed by 0 bases and 2 bases, with 13 bases remaining between them. Germline V CDR1 and CDR2: LGHDT, YNNKEL (reference sequence). The CDR3 spans 16 residues. As DNA, the CDR3 is TGTGCCAGCAGCCAAGACCCCCTTGACAGTCAAGAGACCCAGTACTTC. It specifies CASSQDPLDSQETQYF.

V usage is TRBV7-8 and J usage is TRBJ1-2; TRBD1 matches 8 bases. The J segment lost 7 bases and the V segment lost 1 base, leaving 8 bases of the junction unmatched. Per germline, CDR1 SGHVS and CDR2 FQNEAQ. This CDR3 is built from 15 residues. The CDR3 nucleotides read TGTGCCAGCAGCTTAGTTGGAACAGGGGGTGGTGGCTACACCTTC. Translation gives CASSLVGTGGGGYTF.

This chain joins TRBV7-2 and TRBJ2-7; TRBD2 agrees at 13 bases. Unmatched junction bases numbered 9, after V lost 4 bases and J lost 3 bases. There are 17 residues in the CDR3. CDR1 is SGHTA and CDR2 is FQGNSA in the germline V gene. Written as DNA, the CDR3 is TGTGCCAGCAGCTGGACTAGCGGGGGTAATTATATCTACGAGCAGTACTTC. Translating gives CASSWTSGGNYIYEQYF.

This rearrangement joins TRBV7-9 to TRBJ2-7, with 7 bases that match TRBD1. Looked up from germline, CDR1 is SEHNR and CDR2 is FQNEAQ (reference sequence). V lost 5 bases and J lost 13; bases outside the gene matches: 11. CDR3 length: 12 amino acids. CDR3 nucleotide sequence: TGTGCCAGCAGCCCGACAGGGAGAGGCACCTACTTC. The encoded protein is CASSPTGRGTYF.

Only one count was recorded for this clone. This chain links TRBV19 with TRBJ2-5; D ambiguous. CDR1 is LNHDA and CDR2 is SQIVND in the germline V gene (reference sequence). The V end lost 4 bases, the J end lost 1 base, and 10 bases lay between the germline ends. The CDR3 totals 14 residues. The CDR3 loop reads CASSTTYVQETQYF. CDR3 coding DNA: TGTGCCAGTAGTACCACCTACGTCCAAGAGACCCAGTACTTC.

The V and J genes are TRBV9 and TRBJ2-7; 7 bases match TRBD1. The CDR3 spans 14 residues. Germline V CDR1 and CDR2: SGDLS, YYNGEE. V lost 0 bases and J lost 4; bases outside the gene matches: 4. The CDR3 loop reads CASSVAGGNYEQYF. CDR3 nucleotides: TGTGCCAGCAGCGTAGCAGGGGGAAATTACGAGCAGTACTTC.

The gene calls are TRBV12-5 and TRBJ2-3, with 10 nucleotides matching TRBD1. Unmatched junction bases numbered 10, after V lost 6 bases and J lost 13 bases. This CDR3 spans 13 amino acids. Germline V CDR1 and CDR2: LGHNT, FRNRAP. The CDR3 here is CASGKGQGGEEYF. DNA of the CDR3: TGTGCTAGTGGAAAAGGACAGGGGGGCGAGGAGTATTTT.